This T cell receptor beta chain was recovered during a study of vaccination and CD4 T cells after COVID-19. Study-wide points: The median proportion of reactive clones detected only post-vaccination in convalescent patients was approximately 90%.

Sequenced with the Oncomine TCR Beta short-read assay was DNA taken from cultured CD4+ T cells. Investigators obtained genomic DNA by extraction from cultured CD4+ T cells. One entry per CDR3 protein results from TCRdb running MiXCR on the PCR reads. This table holds just under 10,000 distinct CDR3 sequences, 35% found once. Germline V lookup: CDR1 SGDLS, CDR2 YYNGEE. V gave up 3 bases and J gave up 5 bases, with 12 bases separating them. The CDR3 loop spans 14 amino acids. As regards this clonotype: Its antigen remains unknown.

Treatment reported: approximately 9-day PBMC culture with coronavirus spike peptide pools or control peptides (ViraFEST assay). The unexposed donor's CD4+ T cells were collected before the COVID-19 pandemic (2011-2018). Scientists separated out CD4+ T cells through negative selection following 10 days in culture. The sample was CD4+ T cells from blood, cultured in vitro. The chain couples TRBV9 to TRBJ2-1; the D is unclear. The clonotype was recovered from a human donor in good health. Here the CDR3 reads CASSARVSHNEQFF. CDR3 nucleotide sequence: TGTGCCAGCAGCGCACGGGTCTCTCACAATGAGCAGTTCTTC.